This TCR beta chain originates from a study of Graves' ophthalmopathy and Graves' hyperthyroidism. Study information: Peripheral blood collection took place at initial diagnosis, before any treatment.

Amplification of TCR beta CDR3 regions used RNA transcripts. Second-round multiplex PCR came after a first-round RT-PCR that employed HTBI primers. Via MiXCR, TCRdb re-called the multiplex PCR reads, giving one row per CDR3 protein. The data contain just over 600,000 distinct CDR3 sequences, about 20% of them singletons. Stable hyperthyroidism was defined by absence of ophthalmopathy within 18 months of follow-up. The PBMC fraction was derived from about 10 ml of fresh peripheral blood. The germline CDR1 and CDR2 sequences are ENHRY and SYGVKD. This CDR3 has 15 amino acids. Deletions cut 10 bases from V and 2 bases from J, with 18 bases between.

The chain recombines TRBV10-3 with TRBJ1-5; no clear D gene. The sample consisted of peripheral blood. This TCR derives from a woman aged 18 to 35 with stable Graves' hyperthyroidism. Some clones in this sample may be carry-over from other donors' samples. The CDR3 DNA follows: TGTGCCACCTCAGTAAGGATTCGCGGCAATCAGCCCCAGCATTTT. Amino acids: CATSVRIRGNQPQHF.